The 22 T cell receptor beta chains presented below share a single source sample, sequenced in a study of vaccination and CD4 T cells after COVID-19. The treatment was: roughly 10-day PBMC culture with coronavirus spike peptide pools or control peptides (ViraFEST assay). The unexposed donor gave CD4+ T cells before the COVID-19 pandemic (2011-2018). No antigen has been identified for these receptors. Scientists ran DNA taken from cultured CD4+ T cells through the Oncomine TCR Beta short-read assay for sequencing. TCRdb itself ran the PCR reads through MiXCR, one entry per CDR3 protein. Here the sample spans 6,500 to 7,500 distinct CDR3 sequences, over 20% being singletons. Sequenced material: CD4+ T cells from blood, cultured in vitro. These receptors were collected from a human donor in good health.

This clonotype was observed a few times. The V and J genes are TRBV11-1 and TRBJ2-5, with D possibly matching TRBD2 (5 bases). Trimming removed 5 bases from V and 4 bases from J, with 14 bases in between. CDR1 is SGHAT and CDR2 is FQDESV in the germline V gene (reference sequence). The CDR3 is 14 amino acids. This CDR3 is CASSQRSQTETQYF. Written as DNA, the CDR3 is TGTGCCAGCAGCCAGCGGTCGCAGACAGAGACCCAGTACTTC.

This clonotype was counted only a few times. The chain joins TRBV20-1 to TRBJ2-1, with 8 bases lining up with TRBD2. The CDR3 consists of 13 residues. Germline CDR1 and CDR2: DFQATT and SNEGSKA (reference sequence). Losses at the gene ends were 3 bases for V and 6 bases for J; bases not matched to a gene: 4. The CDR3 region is CSASSGAVNEQFF. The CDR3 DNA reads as TGCAGTGCTAGTAGCGGGGCCGTCAATGAGCAGTTCTTC.

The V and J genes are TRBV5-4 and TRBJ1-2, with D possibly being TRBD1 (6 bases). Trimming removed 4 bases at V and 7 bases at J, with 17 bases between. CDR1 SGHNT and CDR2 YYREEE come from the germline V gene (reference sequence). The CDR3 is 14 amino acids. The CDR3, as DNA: TGTGCCAGCAGCAACCTGGACAGCCCGCGTGGCTACACCTTC. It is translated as CASSNLDSPRGYTF.

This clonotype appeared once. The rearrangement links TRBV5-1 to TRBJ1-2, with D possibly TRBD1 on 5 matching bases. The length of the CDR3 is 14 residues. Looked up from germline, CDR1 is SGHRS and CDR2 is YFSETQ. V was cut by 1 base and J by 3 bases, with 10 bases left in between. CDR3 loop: CASSLPTQDYGYTF. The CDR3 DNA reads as TGCGCCAGCAGCTTGCCCACACAGGACTATGGCTACACCTTC.

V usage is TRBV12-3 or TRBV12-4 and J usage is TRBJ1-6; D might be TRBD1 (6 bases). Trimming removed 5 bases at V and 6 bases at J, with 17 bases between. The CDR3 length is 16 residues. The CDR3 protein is CASSPLVRDTNSPLHF. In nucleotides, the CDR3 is TGTGCCAGCAGTCCCTTGGTCCGGGACACTAATTCACCCCTCCACTTT.

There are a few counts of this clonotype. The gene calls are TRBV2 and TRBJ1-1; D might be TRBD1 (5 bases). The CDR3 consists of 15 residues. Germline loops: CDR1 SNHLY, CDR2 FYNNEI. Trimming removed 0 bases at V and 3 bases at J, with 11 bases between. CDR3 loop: CASSEARGGDTEAFF. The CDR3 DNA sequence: TGTGCCAGCAGTGAAGCGCGGGGGGGTGACACTGAAGCTTTCTTT.

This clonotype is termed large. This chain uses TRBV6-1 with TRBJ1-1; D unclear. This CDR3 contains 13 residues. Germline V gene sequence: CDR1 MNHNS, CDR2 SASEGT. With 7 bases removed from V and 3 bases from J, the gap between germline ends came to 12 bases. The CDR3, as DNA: TGTGCCAGCAAGTCAGGCTCCTACACTGAAGCTTTCTTT. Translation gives CASKSGSYTEAFF.

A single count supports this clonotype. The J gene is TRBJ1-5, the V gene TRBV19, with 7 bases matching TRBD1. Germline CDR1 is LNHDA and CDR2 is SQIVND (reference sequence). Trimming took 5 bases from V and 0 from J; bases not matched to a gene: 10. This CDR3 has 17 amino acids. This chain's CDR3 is CASSWTEGTVSNQPQHF. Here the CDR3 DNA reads TGTGCCAGTAGTTGGACGGAGGGGACAGTTAGCAATCAGCCCCAGCATTTT.

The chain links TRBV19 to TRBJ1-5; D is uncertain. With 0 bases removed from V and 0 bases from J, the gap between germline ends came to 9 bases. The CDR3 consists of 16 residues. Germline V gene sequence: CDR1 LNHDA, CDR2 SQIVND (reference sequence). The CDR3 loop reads CASSIDHLYSNQPQHF. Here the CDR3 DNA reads TGTGCCAGTAGTATAGATCATCTATATAGCAATCAGCCCCAGCATTTT. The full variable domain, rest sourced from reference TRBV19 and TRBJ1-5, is DGGITQSPKYLFRKEGQNVTLSCEQNLNHDAMYWYRQDPGQGLRLIYYSQIVNDFQKGDIAEGYSVSREKKESFPLTVTSAQKNPTAFYLCASSIDHLYSNQPQHFGDGTRLSIL.

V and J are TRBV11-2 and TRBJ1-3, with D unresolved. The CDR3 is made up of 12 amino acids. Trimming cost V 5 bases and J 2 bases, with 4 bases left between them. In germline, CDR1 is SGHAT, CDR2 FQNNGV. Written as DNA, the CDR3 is TGTGCCAGCAGCCCGACTGGAAACACCATATATTTT. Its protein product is CASSPTGNTIYF.

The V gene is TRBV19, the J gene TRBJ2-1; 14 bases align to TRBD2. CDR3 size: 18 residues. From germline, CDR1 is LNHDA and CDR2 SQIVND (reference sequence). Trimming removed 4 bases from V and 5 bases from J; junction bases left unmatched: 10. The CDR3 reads CASSTDSPGLAGDNEQFF. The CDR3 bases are TGTGCCAGTAGTACTGATTCACCGGGACTAGCGGGGGACAATGAGCAGTTCTTC.

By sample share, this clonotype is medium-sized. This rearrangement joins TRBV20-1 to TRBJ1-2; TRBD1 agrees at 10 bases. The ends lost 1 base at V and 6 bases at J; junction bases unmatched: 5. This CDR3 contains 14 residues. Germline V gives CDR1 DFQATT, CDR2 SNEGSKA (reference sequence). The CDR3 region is CSARVPGQGHGYTF. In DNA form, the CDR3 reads TGCAGTGCTAGAGTCCCGGGACAGGGGCATGGCTACACCTTC.

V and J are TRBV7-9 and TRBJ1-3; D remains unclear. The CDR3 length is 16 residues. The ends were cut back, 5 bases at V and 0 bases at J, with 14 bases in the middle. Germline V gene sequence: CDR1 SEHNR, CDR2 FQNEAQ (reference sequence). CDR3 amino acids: CASSPFTVISGNTIYF. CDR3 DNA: TGTGCCAGCAGCCCATTTACAGTTATCTCTGGAAACACCATATATTTT. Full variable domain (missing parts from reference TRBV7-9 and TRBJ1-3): DTGVSQNPRHKITKRGQNVTFRCDPISEHNRLYWYRQTLGQGPEFLTYFQNEAQLEKSRLLSDRFSAERPKGSFSTLEIQRTEQGDSAMYLCASSPFTVISGNTIYFGEGSWLTVV.

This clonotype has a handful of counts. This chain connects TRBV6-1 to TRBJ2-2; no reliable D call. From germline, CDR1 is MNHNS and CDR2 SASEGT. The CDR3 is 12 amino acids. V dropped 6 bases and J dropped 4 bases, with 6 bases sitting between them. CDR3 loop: CASSPFTGELFF. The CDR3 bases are TGTGCCAGCAGCCCGTTCACCGGGGAGCTGTTTTTT.

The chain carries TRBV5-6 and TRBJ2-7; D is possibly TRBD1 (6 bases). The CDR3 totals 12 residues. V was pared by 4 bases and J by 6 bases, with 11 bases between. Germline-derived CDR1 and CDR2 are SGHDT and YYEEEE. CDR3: CASSQGQLEQYF. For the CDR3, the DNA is TGTGCCAGCAGCCAAGGACAGCTCGAGCAGTACTTC.

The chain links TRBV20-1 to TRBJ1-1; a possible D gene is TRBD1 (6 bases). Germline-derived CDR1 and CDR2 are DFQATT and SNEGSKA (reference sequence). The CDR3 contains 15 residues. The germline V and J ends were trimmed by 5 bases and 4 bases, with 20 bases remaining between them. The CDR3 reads CSASPRQAGSTEAFF. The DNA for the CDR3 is TGCAGTGCTTCCCCTCGACAGGCCGGATCCACTGAAGCTTTCTTT.

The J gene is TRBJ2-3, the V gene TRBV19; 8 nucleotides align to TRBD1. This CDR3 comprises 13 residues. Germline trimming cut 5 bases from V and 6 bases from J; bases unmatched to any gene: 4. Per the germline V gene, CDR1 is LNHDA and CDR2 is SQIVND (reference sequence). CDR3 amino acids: CASSPGDRDTQYF. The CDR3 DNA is TGTGCCAGTAGTCCCGGGGACAGGGATACGCAGTATTTT.

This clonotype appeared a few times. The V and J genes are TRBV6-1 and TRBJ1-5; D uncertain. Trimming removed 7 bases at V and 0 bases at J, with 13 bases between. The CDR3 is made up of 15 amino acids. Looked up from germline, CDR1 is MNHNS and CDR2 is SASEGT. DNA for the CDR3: TGTGCCAGCAAACGGGAAAACTATAGCAATCAGCCCCAGCATTTT. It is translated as CASKRENYSNQPQHF.

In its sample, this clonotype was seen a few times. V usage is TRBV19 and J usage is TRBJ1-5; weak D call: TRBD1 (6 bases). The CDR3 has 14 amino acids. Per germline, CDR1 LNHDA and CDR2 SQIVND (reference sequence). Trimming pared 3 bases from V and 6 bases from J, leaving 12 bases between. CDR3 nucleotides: TGTGCCAGTAGTATTAAGGGGGAAGGTCAGCCCCAGCATTTT. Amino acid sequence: CASSIKGEGQPQHF.

CDR3 sequence (DNA): TGTGCCAGCAGTGACTCTAGCGGGGGGGCCACAGATACGCAGTATTTT. Residues: CASSDSSGGATDTQYF. The chain joins TRBV6-4 to TRBJ2-3, with 11 bases fitting TRBD2. Germline CDR1 MRHNA, CDR2 SNTAGT. The junction had 1 base not matched to a gene; V was cut back by 0 bases and J by 2 bases. CDR3 length: 16 residues.

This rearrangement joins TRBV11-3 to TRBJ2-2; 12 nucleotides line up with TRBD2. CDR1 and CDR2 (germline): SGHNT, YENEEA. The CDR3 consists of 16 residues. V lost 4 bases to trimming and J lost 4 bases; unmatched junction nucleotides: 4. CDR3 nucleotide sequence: TGTGCCAGCAGCTGGGGACTAGCGGGCGGCACCGGGGAGCTGTTTTTT. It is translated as CASSWGLAGGTGELFF.

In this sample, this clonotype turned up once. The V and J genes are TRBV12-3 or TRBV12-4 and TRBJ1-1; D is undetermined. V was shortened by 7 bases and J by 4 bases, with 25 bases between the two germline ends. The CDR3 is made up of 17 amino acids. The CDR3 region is CASISDRENPFGTEAFF. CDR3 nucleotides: TGTGCCAGCATTTCGGACCGGGAGAACCCCTTTGGCACTGAAGCTTTCTTT.